The sequence of this TCR beta chain was determined in a study of cytomegalovirus exposure and HLA in healthy donors (dated by TCRdb to about 2017). Describing the broader study: A later analysis indicated that the 90 to 150 validation repertoires were generated on the platform also employed for the 666 repertoires of the first cohort. The aim of the study was to test whether cataloging public T cell receptors could identify signatures of past pathogen exposure. A separate validation cohort of roughly 130 different subjects was used in addition to the roughly 640-subject first cohort. The study combined high-throughput TCR immunosequencing, statistical association of individual TCRs with disease status, and machine learning to predict cytomegalovirus infection status. Here is what the overall study found, with its caveats: A total of about 150 TCR beta chains were listed by the study as associated with cytomegalovirus. In a later analysis, TCRs clustered in the first cohort were found to also tend to co-occur in the roughly 120 validation repertoires, with about 94% of cluster scores above 0. Most TCR sequences were seen in very few donors, while some public TCRs were found in many individuals. A few of the identified cytomegalovirus-associated TCR beta chains were confirmed in vitro to be specific for cytomegalovirus antigens. Cytomegalovirus status was reported to be diagnosed by the classifier with high specificity and sensitivity in both the original and validation cohorts. The authors suggested that the approach could potentially be extended to other disease states and immunological phenotypes. All 120 or so repertoires were used to score co-occurrence in the validation cohort in a later analysis, because that analysis had no HLA typing for the cohort.

The donors belonged to the validation cohort of about 130 subjects, which was separate from the roughly 700-subject first cohort. The library was made by the immunoSEQ multiplex PCR assay. In the source study's methods: A statistical classification framework was developed to diagnose cytomegalovirus status using the catalog of TCR beta chain sequences. TCRdb took this table from immuneACCESS and kept in-frame rearrangements with V and J called. Such tables lack part of the clones; where checked against another copy, unresolved V genes explain under half of the gap, and the rest is unexplained. The DNA gave D and trimming, while V, J and clone size come from that table. The sample profile shows under 300,000 clones; around 86% of them were found once. Of the sample, 1.2% falls within the top ten clones. About this clone itself: Its target antigen remains unknown. No base quality information exists; no much larger clone differs at one position.

The sample taken for sequencing was PBMCs. The sequence was obtained from a woman aged 25 to 39 in good health and CMV-seropositive.

The DNA reads as follows: TGTGCCATCAGTAGTAGCGGGGGGACTGGGGCCAACGTCCTGACTTTC. Its coded protein is CAISSSGGTGANVLTF. The rearrangement combines TRBV10-3 with TRBJ2-6, with 10 bases in between that match TRBD2. V ends up 5 bases short and J 2 bases short, with an unmatched junction base count of 3. From its cysteine to its phenylalanine, the CDR3 spans 16 amino acids. The CDR3 DNA has 48 bases and is translated from base 1. CDR1 is given as ENHRY and CDR2 as SYGVKD, both from the germline V gene.